The present T cell receptor (beta chain) was sequenced within a study of T-cell memory formation after mild COVID-19. CDR1 and CDR2 from the germline V gene are SGHNT and YYREEE (reference sequence). This CDR3 is 15 amino acids long. V was trimmed by 3 bases and J by 6 bases, leaving 18 bases between them. TCRdb passed the 5' RACE reads through MiXCR, listing each CDR3 protein once. The sample lists approximately 250,000 distinct CDR3 sequences; roughly 17% were seen once. Study results and limitations: Later expanders leaned CD4+, whereas clones that contracted between day 15 and 85 were balanced CD4/CD8. In pre-infection memory, a portion of responding clones appeared, which suggested that cross-reactive memory joined. CD4+ contracting clones were found mainly in CM and EM, and CD8+ ones in EMRA.

This clonotype turned up a few times. Its cognate antigen is unknown. Sequencing was done on a sample of PBMCs or a T cell subset sorted from them (not recorded which). The receptor comes from a man between 18 and 35 years old who had mild COVID-19 (a few samples of this study predate the infection). Cell type and time point are not known. The rearrangement uses TRBV5-4 and TRBJ1-2; no reliable D call. CDR3 loop: CASSSPEDPQNGYTF. Here the CDR3 DNA reads TGTGCCAGCAGCTCACCCGAGGACCCACAGAATGGCTACACCTTC.